The T cell receptor (beta chain) described here comes from a study of T-cell reconstitution after alpha-beta-depleted transplantation in children. Study results and limitations: About two months after transplant, alpha-beta T cells reportedly came from several hundred expanded graft clones. Surviving recipient T cells and thymic progenitors underlay high day-60 TCRbeta diversity in some patients. A year post-transplant, T-cell counts and diversity derived mostly from newly produced T cells.

The sample holds many counts of this clonotype. Its specificity is unknown. Unique molecular identifiers were built into the TCRbeta library. TCRdb itself ran the PCR reads through MiXCR, one entry per CDR3 protein. Of approximately 300,000 distinct CDR3 sequences listed, around 10% are singletons. Sequenced here: peripheral blood, sampled 180 days after TCRalphabeta/CD19-depleted stem cell transplant. The source is a male patient between 2 and 15 years old who had a stem cell transplant for chronic granulomatous disease, so the T cells may come from the graft donor.

The CDR3 DNA sequence: TGTGCCAGCAGCGATGCTAGCGTGACCGGGGAGCTGTTTTTT. Translating it yields CASSDASVTGELFF. The rearrangement uses TRBV7-9 and TRBJ2-2, with D maybe TRBD2 (6 bases). CDR3 length equals 14 residues. Germline CDR1 and CDR2: SEHNR and FQNEAQ (reference sequence). Between the trimmed V and J ends, which lost 5 bases and 5 bases, there was a span of 12 bases. Full variable domain (missing parts from reference TRBV7-9 and TRBJ2-2): DTGVSQNPRHKITKRGQNVTFRCDPISEHNRLYWYRQTLGQGPEFLTYFQNEAQLEKSRLLSDRFSAERPKGSFSTLEIQRTEQGDSAMYLCASSDASVTGELFFGEGSRLTVL.